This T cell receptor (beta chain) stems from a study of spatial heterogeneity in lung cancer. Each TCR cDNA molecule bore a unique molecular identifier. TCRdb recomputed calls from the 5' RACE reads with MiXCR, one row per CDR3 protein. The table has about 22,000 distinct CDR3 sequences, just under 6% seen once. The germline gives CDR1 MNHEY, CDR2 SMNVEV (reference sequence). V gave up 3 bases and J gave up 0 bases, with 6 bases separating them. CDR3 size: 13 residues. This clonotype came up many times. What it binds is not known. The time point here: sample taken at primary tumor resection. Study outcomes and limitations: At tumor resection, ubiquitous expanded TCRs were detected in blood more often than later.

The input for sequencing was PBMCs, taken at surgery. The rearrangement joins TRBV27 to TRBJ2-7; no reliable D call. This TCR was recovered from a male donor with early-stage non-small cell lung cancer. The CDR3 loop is CASSFPNSYEQYF. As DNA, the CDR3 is TGTGCCAGCAGTTTCCCAAACTCCTACGAGCAGTACTTC.